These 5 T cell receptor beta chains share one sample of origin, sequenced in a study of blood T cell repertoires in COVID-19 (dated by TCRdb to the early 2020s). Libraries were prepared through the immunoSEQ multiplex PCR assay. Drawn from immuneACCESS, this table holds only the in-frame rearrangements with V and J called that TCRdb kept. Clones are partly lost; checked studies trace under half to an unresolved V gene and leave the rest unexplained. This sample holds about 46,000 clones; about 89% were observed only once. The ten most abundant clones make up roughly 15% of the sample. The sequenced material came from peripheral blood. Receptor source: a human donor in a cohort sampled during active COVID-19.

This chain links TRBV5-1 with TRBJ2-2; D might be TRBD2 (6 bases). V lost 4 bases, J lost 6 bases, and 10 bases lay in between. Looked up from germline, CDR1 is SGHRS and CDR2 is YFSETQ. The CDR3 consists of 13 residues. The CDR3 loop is CASSPLAAGELFF. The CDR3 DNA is TGCGCCAGCAGCCCCTTAGCGGCCGGGGAGCTGTTTTTT.

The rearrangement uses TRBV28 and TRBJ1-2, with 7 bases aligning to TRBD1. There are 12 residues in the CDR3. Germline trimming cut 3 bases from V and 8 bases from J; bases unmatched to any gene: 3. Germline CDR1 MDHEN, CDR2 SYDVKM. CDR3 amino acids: CASSFEQGGYTF. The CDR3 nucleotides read TGTGCCAGCAGTTTTGAACAGGGGGGCTACACCTTC.

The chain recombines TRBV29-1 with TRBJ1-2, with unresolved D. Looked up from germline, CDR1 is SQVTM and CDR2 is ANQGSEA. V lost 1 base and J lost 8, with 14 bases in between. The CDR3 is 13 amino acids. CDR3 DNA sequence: TGCAGCGTTGAAGGCAGTCAGGCCTCGGGCTACACCTTC. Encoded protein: CSVEGSQASGYTF.

The CDR3 is CASSQAWRGGTDTQYF. CDR3 bases: TGTGCCAGCAGCCAAGCTTGGCGGGGGGGCACAGATACGCAGTATTTT. This chain uses TRBV4-2 with TRBJ2-3, with 8 bases aligning to TRBD2. The CDR3 covers 16 residues. Germline assignment: CDR1 LGHNA and CDR2 YNFKEQ. V shed 1 base, J shed 1 base, and the junction held 4 bases outside the gene matches.

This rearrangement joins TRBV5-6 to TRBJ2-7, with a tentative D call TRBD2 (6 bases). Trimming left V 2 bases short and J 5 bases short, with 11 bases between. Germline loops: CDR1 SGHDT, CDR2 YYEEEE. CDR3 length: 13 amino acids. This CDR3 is CASSFQEGHEQYF. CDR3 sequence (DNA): TGTGCCAGCAGCTTTCAGGAGGGCCACGAGCAGTACTTC.